These 20 T cell receptor beta chains originate from one sample sequenced in a study of blood T cells in healthy people across ages. Alongside a J-beta primer mix, a sample-barcoded 5' primer served in a second PCR lasting about 7 to 11 cycles. TCRdb ran MiXCR on the 5' RACE reads and lists one entry per CDR3 protein. The sample holds 980,000 or so distinct CDR3 sequences; around 46% are singletons and the top ten take 10% to 15%. The sample taken for sequencing was blood. The receptors derive from a man aged 25-45 years in good health.

In its sample, this clonotype was seen a few times. The chain is built from TRBV20-1 and TRBJ2-1, with 8 positions matching TRBD1. The CDR3 is made up of 15 amino acids. From germline, CDR1 is DFQATT and CDR2 SNEGSKA (reference sequence). J gave up 5 bases and V 2 bases, and 8 bases lay outside the gene matches. Here the CDR3 reads CSARPADRADNEQFF. In nucleotides, the CDR3 is TGCAGTGCTAGACCCGCGGACAGGGCCGACAATGAGCAGTTCTTC.

This clonotype was seen many times. J is TRBJ1-4 and V is TRBV12-3 or TRBV12-4, with D possibly TRBD1 on 5 matching bases. V shed 3 bases and J shed 4 bases, with 15 bases lying between them. The CDR3 is made up of 16 amino acids. CDR3 coding DNA: TGTGCCAGCAGTTTTGGTGGGGGAAACTATAATGAAAAACTGTTTTTT. Encoded protein: CASSFGGGNYNEKLFF.

As to this clonotype: A junction end diverges from the germline sequence, so it may reflect a read error. The rearrangement uses TRBV10-3 and TRBJ2-6; D is perhaps TRBD1 (6 bases). Germline CDR1 and CDR2: ENHRY and SYGVKD. This CDR3 is 17 amino acids long. For the CDR3, the DNA is TGTGCCATCAGATCAGGGGCCCGTAGATCTGGGACCAACGTCCTGACTTTC. This codes for CAIRSGARRSGTNVLTF.

The genes are TRBV7-3 and TRBJ2-2, with TRBD1 identical over 9 bases. Germline-derived CDR1 and CDR2 are SGHTA and FQGTGA. Unmatched junction bases numbered 5, after V lost 5 bases and J lost 4 bases. This CDR3 comprises 15 residues. The CDR3: CASSHTGGGTGELFF. The CDR3 bases are TGTGCCAGCAGCCATACAGGGGGCGGCACCGGGGAGCTGTTTTTT. The whole variable domain, remainder taken from reference TRBV7-3 and TRBJ2-2, is GAGVSQTPSNKVTEKGKYVELRCDPISGHTALYWYRQSLGQGPEFLIYFQGTGAADDSGLPNDRFFAVRPEGSVSTLKIQRTERGDSAVYLCASSHTGGGTGELFFGEGSRLTVL.

V is TRBV10-3 and J is TRBJ2-7; TRBD2 aligns across 8 bases. The CDR3 has 16 residues. With 8 bases clipped from V and 3 bases from J, the junction kept 15 bases outside the gene matches. Germline V CDR1 and CDR2: ENHRY, SYGVKD. CDR3 nucleotide sequence: TGTGCCATCCGCGACGTGAACGGGGGGGCCTTCTACGAGCAGTACTTC. It translates to CAIRDVNGGAFYEQYF.

The V and J genes are TRBV3-1 and TRBJ2-7, with D unresolved. The end of the DNA fits TRBJ2-5 better, so the J call may be wrong. CDR3 length equals 15 residues. Germline CDR1 reads LGHDT; CDR2 reads YNNKEL (reference sequence). CDR3 DNA sequence: TGTGCCAGCAGCCAAGGGCGATCATACCAAGAGACCCAGTACTTC. Translating it yields CASSQGRSYQETQYF.

This clonotype has a single count. The rearrangement uses TRBV7-9 and TRBJ1-5, with 8 bases fitting TRBD1. This CDR3 comprises 15 residues. J gave up 5 bases and V 5 bases, and 8 bases lay outside the gene matches. Germline V gene sequence: CDR1 SEHNR, CDR2 FQNEAQ (reference sequence). CDR3: CASSPPTGGHQPQHF. The CDR3 DNA follows: TGTGCCAGCAGCCCTCCCACAGGGGGGCATCAGCCCCAGCATTTT.

The chain combines TRBV18 with TRBJ2-5, with D perhaps TRBD1 or TRBD2 (5 bases each). The CDR3 contains 14 residues. V lost 3 bases and J lost 2, with 10 bases in between. CDR1 KGHSH and CDR2 LQKENI come from the germline V gene. This CDR3 reads CASSPQGGQETQYF. DNA of the CDR3: TGTGCCAGCTCACCTCAGGGCGGGCAAGAGACCCAGTACTTC.

As to this clonotype: A read error is possible here, since a much larger clone lies one base away. The rearrangement uses TRBV12-3 or TRBV12-4 and TRBJ1-2; D may be TRBD1 (5 bases). V lost 6 bases and J 8 bases, leaving 22 bases between the germline ends. The CDR3 has 15 residues. CDR3 bases: TGTGCCAGCAGCTGGATGATTTTGAGTCAGGGCGGCTACACCTTC. Its translation is CASSWMILSQGGYTF.

The gene calls are TRBV5-1 and TRBJ2-5, with TRBD1 identical over 7 bases. The CDR3 is 15 amino acids. V shed 3 bases, J shed 2 bases, and the junction held 7 bases outside the gene matches. Germline V gives CDR1 SGHRS, CDR2 YFSETQ. The CDR3 sequence: CASSSAGTAQETQYF. Written as DNA, the CDR3 is TGCGCCAGCAGCTCGGCAGGGACAGCTCAAGAGACCCAGTACTTC.

J is TRBJ1-1 and V is TRBV4-1; no reliable D call. The V gene's germline CDR1 is MGHRA and CDR2 YSYEKL. V was cut by 1 base and J by 4 bases, with 10 bases left in between. There are 14 residues in the CDR3. The CDR3 DNA reads TGCGCCAGCAGCCAAGTGGATCAGGTCACTGAAGCTTTCTTT. As protein: CASSQVDQVTEAFF.

In regard to this clonotype: Its ends do not fully match the called genes, so a read error is possible. The chain joins TRBV6-4 to TRBJ2-3; D is uncertain. Germline CDR1 is MRHNA and CDR2 is SNTAGT. The CDR3 runs to 15 residues. The CDR3, as DNA: TGTACCAGCAGTGACATGGGCCGAGGCACAGATACGCAGTATTTT. This translates into CTSSDMGRGTDTQYF.

This clonotype was seen a few times. The chain couples TRBV12-3 or TRBV12-4 to TRBJ1-1, with D perhaps matching TRBD1 (6 bases). V lost 2 bases and J 6 bases, leaving 16 bases between the germline ends. This CDR3 comprises 15 residues. The CDR3 DNA follows: TGTGCCAGCAGTTTAATTGAGAGGGGGGTAGCTGAAGCTTTCTTT. It specifies CASSLIERGVAEAFF.

The genes are TRBV19 and TRBJ2-7; 7 bases are a match to TRBD1. V lost 5 bases and J lost 6; bases outside the gene matches: 7. Germline assignment: CDR1 LNHDA and CDR2 SQIVND (reference sequence). The CDR3 length is 13 residues. This CDR3 reads CASSEQGTGEQYF. The CDR3 nucleotides are TGTGCCAGTAGTGAACAGGGGACGGGCGAGCAGTACTTC.

The V call is TRBV28, the J call TRBJ2-7; D is uncertain. The V end lost 4 bases, the J end lost 7 bases, and 11 bases lay between the germline ends. Germline-derived CDR1 and CDR2 are MDHEN and SYDVKM. CDR3 size: 12 residues. The DNA for the CDR3 is TGTGCCAGCAGTTCCCCCCCCAGGGAGCAGTACTTC. Its protein is CASSSPPREQYF.

The table lists this clonotype with a count of one. The chain has TRBV25-1 and TRBJ2-5; a weak D match, TRBD1 (5 bases). The J call may be wrong; the DNA end is better matched by TRBJ2-7. Germline V gives CDR1 MGHDK, CDR2 SYGVNS. CDR3 length: 12 residues. The CDR3, as DNA: TGTGCCAGCAGTGAACAGGGCTGCGAGCAGTACTTC. Translation: CASSEQGCEQYF.

With respect to this clonotype: A read error may explain this, as a much larger clone is one base away. The chain recombines TRBV10-3 with TRBJ2-5; tentatively, D is TRBD1 (6 bases). CDR1 is ENHRY, CDR2 SYGVKD, per germline. The V and J ends lost 8 bases and 0 bases respectively, with 10 bases between them. This CDR3 comprises 13 residues. CDR3 bases: TGTGCCATCGGAGCAGGGGACCAAGAGACCCAGTACTTC. This encodes CAIGAGDQETQYF.

CDR3: CAISVSDMGSAGGVQFF. DNA of the CDR3: TGTGCCATCAGTGTCTCGGACATGGGTTCAGCGGGAGGGGTTCAGTTCTTC. The chain employs TRBV10-3 and TRBJ2-1; 10 bases align to TRBD2. This CDR3 comprises 17 residues. Germline V gene sequence: CDR1 ENHRY, CDR2 SYGVKD. V trimming: 4 bases; J trimming: 13 bases; junction bases outside the gene matches: 19.

A note on this clonotype: A much larger clone differs from this one at a single base, so this may be a read error. The gene calls are TRBV21-1 and TRBJ2-7; the D segment call TRBD1 is taken from the table without a DNA check. TRBV21-1 is recorded as a pseudogene. CDR3 length: 15 amino acids. The CDR3 DNA follows: TGTGCCGGCAGCAAAGGGACGGACAGGGTGGGCGAGCAGTACTTC. This sequence encodes CAGSKGTDRVGEQYF.

J is TRBJ2-6 and V is TRBV29-1, with 9 bases aligning to TRBD1. There are 17 residues in the CDR3. CDR1 is SQVTM, CDR2 ANQGSEA, per germline. J gave up 0 bases and V 5 bases, and 8 bases lay outside the gene matches. The CDR3 sequence: CSVYGTGPFSGANVLTF. CDR3 bases: TGCAGCGTTTACGGGACAGGGCCCTTCTCTGGGGCCAACGTCCTGACTTTC.